A selection of T cell receptor beta chains follows, all from one sample in a study of shared clonotypes between healthy human individuals. TCRdb's table, derived via immunoSEQ multiplex PCR, lists solely in-frame clones and lacks some. This sample yields about 1.9 million clones, of which around 93% are seen a single time; more than 1.5% belongs to the top ten. Sequenced input: naive CD8+ T cells from PBMCs. All receptors come from a man younger than 30 in good health. Some clones in this sample may be carry-over from other donors' samples. Both conserved end residues are part of each CDR3. Fields, in order: V gene, D gene, clone size, J gene, CDR3 protein, CDR3 DNA. A D gene is named only where the DNA matches it firmly. Clone size, where shown, is once, few, many, or a class for clones that have expanded.

TRBV4-3	.	few	TRBJ1-1	CASSQGLDKATEAFF	TGCGCCAGCAGCCAAGGTCTGGATAAGGCTACTGAAGCTTTCTTT
TRBV29-1	TRBD2	.	TRBJ2-7	CSVSIRGGRAYEQYF	TGCAGCGTCTCCATCAGGGGCGGGAGGGCCTACGAGCAGTACTTC
TRBV27	.	.	TRBJ1-1	CASSRTPMNTEAFF	TGTGCCAGCAGTCGCACCCCCATGAACACTGAAGCTTTCTTT
TRBV4-3	.	once	TRBJ2-1	CASSQDGTGGNEQFF	TGCGCCAGCAGCCAAGATGGGACCGGGGGCAATGAGCAGTTCTTC
TRBV15	TRBD2	.	TRBJ2-2	CATPGDGRINTGELFF	TGTGCCACCCCTGGGGACGGGAGGATAAACACCGGGGAGCTGTTTTTT
TRBV6-5	.	.	TRBJ2-7	CASKGGRAPYEQYF	TGTGCCAGCAAAGGGGGGAGGGCTCCCTACGAGCAGTACTTC
TRBV5-1	.	.	TRBJ2-1	CASSLEEIYNEQFF	TGCGCCAGCAGCTTAGAGGAGATCTACAATGAGCAGTTCTTC
TRBV7-9	TRBD1	.	TRBJ2-2	CASSAPRTGNTGELFF	TGTGCCAGCAGCGCCCCGAGGACAGGGAACACCGGGGAGCTGTTTTTT
TRBV7-2	TRBD2	.	TRBJ2-3	CASSLVAGGPGYWDTQYF	TGTGCCAGCAGCTTAGTAGCGGGAGGGCCGGGTTATTGGGATACGCAGTATTTT
TRBV27	TRBD2	.	TRBJ2-7	CASSSGGNYEQYF	TGTGCCAGCAGTTCCGGGGGGAACTACGAGCAGTACTTC
TRBV29-1	.	.	TRBJ2-2	CSVGITNTGELFF	TGCAGCGTTGGTATCACCAACACCGGGGAGCTGTTTTTT
TRBV5-4	.	.	TRBJ2-1	CASSFGGASYNEQFF	TGTGCCAGCAGCTTTGGAGGGGCCTCCTACAATGAGCAGTTCTTC
TRBV9	.	.	TRBJ1-3	CASSPDGNSGNTIYF	TGTGCCAGCAGCCCAGACGGGAACTCTGGAAACACCATATATTTT
TRBV29-1	.	.	TRBJ1-5	CSVEEGGEDQPQHF	TGCAGCGTTGAAGAAGGGGGGGAGGATCAGCCCCAGCATTTT
TRBV28	.	.	TRBJ1-1	CASSFGLRAFF	TGTGCCAGCAGTTTCGGGTTGAGGGCTTTCTTT
TRBV7-9	TRBD1	.	TRBJ2-2	CASSPPGGEGELFF	TGTGCCAGCAGCCCCCCAGGGGGCGAGGGGGAGCTGTTTTTT
TRBV7-2	TRBD2	once	TRBJ2-7	CASSPMREGQHEQYF	TGTGCCAGCAGCCCGATGCGGGAGGGCCAACACGAGCAGTACTTC
TRBV6-4	.	.	TRBJ2-7	CASSEYGSSYEQYF	TGTGCCAGCAGTGAATACGGGAGCTCCTACGAGCAGTACTTC
TRBV7-3	.	.	TRBJ1-1	CASSSGGGQAFF	TGTGCCAGCAGCTCCGGCGGGGGGCAAGCTTTCTTT
TRBV4-2	.	.	TRBJ2-7	CASSQDRSQYYEQYF	TGTGCCAGCAGCCAAGATCGCAGTCAGTACTACGAGCAGTACTTC
TRBV6-6	TRBD2	.	TRBJ2-7	CASSYSLAGANEQYF	TGTGCCAGCAGTTACTCTCTAGCGGGAGCCAACGAGCAGTACTTC
TRBV25-1	.	.	TRBJ1-2	CASSREGPAIGYTF	TGTGCCAGCAGTCGGGAGGGGCCTGCCATTGGCTACACCTTC
TRBV28	.	.	TRBJ1-3	CASSAPLEGNTIYF	TGTGCCAGCAGTGCCCCGCTGGAGGGAAACACCATATATTTT
TRBV2	.	.	TRBJ1-2	CASSRVVGGYTF	TGTGCCAGCAGTCGGGTTGTAGGTGGCTACACCTTC
TRBV7-9	TRBD2	.	TRBJ2-2	CASSLAGAVGELFF	TGTGCCAGCAGCCTAGCGGGAGCCGTCGGGGAGCTGTTTTTT
TRBV30	.	.	TRBJ2-1	CAWTNRRGGGYNEQFF	TGTGCCTGGACTAATCGCAGGGGAGGGGGATACAATGAGCAGTTCTTC
TRBV5-1	.	.	TRBJ2-3	CASSPRGEKDTQYF	TGCGCCAGCAGCCCAAGGGGGGAAAAAGATACGCAGTATTTT
TRBV7-9	.	.	TRBJ2-3	CASTKGVGEWDTQYF	TGTGCCAGCACGAAGGGCGTGGGGGAGTGGGATACGCAGTATTTT
TRBV29-1	.	.	TRBJ2-1	CSVIGGPYNEQFF	TGCAGCGTTATTGGCGGGCCCTACAATGAGCAGTTCTTC
TRBV27	.	.	TRBJ2-7	CASSPARGGQAYEQYF	TGTGCCAGCAGTCCCGCCCGAGGGGGGCAGGCCTACGAGCAGTACTTC
TRBV5-1	.	.	TRBJ1-1	CASSLVGRSTEAFF	TGCGCCAGCAGCTTGGTGGGGAGATCCACTGAAGCTTTCTTT
TRBV10-3	.	.	TRBJ1-5	CAISDVGGHNQPQHF	TGTGCCATCAGTGACGTCGGAGGGCACAATCAGCCCCAGCATTTT
TRBV9	TRBD1	.	TRBJ1-1	CASSPHEWAGGFSTEAFF	TGTGCCAGCAGCCCCCACGAGTGGGCAGGGGGTTTTTCCACTGAAGCTTTCTTT
TRBV6-5	TRBD2	.	TRBJ2-7	CASSRLAGDNEQYF	TGTGCCAGCAGTCGACTAGCGGGAGACAACGAGCAGTACTTC
TRBV11-2	.	once	TRBJ1-2	CASSPGADAMSYGYTF	TGTGCCAGCAGCCCGGGGGCGGACGCTATGAGCTATGGCTACACCTTC
TRBV28	TRBD1	.	TRBJ1-4	CASSSGTENEKLFF	TGTGCCAGCAGTTCCGGGACAGAAAATGAAAAACTGTTTTTT
TRBV27	.	.	TRBJ2-3	CASSGSRDTQYF	TGTGCCAGCAGTGGAAGTCGGGATACGCAGTATTTT
TRBV19	TRBD2	.	TRBJ2-1	CASSISLAGEGENEQFF	TGTGCCAGTAGTATATCCCTAGCGGGAGAAGGGGAAAATGAGCAGTTCTTC
TRBV7-8	.	once	TRBJ2-3	CASSLEVGRTDTQYF	TGTGCCAGCAGCTTAGAGGTCGGTCGCACAGATACGCAGTATTTT
TRBV27	.	.	TRBJ2-1	CASSWTAAYNEQFF	TGTGCCAGCAGCTGGACTGCCGCCTACAATGAGCAGTTCTTC
TRBV5-1	.	.	TRBJ1-1	CASSLFPENTEAFF	TGCGCCAGCAGCTTGTTTCCGGAGAACACTGAAGCTTTCTTT